This is a list of T cell receptor beta chains from one sample in a study of blood T cell repertoires in COVID-19. Clones were sequenced by immunoSEQ multiplex PCR, and TCRdb holds only the in-frame ones, with some missing. The sample yields approximately 120,000 clones, approximately 89% seen once. Input material: peripheral blood. All receptors derive from a woman older than 75 with COVID-19, enrolled during active disease. Both conserved end residues are part of each CDR3. A D gene is named only where the DNA matches it firmly. Clone sizes are given selectively: once, few, many, or a class where the clone is expanded.

len	j_gene	d_gene	abundance	v_gene	CDR3aa	CDR3nt
11	TRBJ1-6	.	.	TRBV3-1/TRBV3-2	CASSSGGTLHF	TGTGCCAGCAGCTCTGGAGGCACCCTCCACTTT
16	TRBJ2-7	TRBD2	few	TRBV7-2	CASSLGLAGGANGQYF	TGTGCCAGCAGCTTAGGACTAGCGGGAGGGGCCAACGGGCAGTACTTC
17	TRBJ2-7	.	.	TRBV4-2	CASSQDLRLDTAYEQYF	TGTGCCAGCAGCCAAGATCTTCGTCTAGATACGGCCTACGAGCAGTACTTC
14	TRBJ1-1	TRBD1	.	TRBV3-1/TRBV3-2	CASSQWTGNTEAFF	TGTGCCAGCAGCCAGTGGACAGGGAACACTGAAGCTTTCTTT
15	TRBJ2-3	TRBD2	.	TRBV10-3	CAIRAGTSATDTQYF	TGTGCCATCAGGGCCGGGACTAGCGCCACAGATACGCAGTATTTT
18	TRBJ2-5	TRBD2	.	TRBV4-1	CASSQERIGLAVEETQYF	TGCGCCAGCAGCCAAGAGCGTATAGGACTAGCGGTAGAAGAGACCCAGTACTTC
13	TRBJ2-7	.	.	TRBV19	CASGSGTFYEQYF	TGTGCCAGTGGCTCCGGGACATTCTACGAGCAGTACTTC
16	TRBJ2-3	.	.	TRBV5-5	CASSLARGSGTDTQYF	TGTGCCAGCAGCTTGGCCCGGGGTAGCGGCACAGATACGCAGTATTTT
21	TRBJ2-1	TRBD2	.	TRBV14	CASSHRTSGSDTPSSYNEQFF	TGTGCCAGCAGCCATCGGACTAGCGGGAGTGATACCCCGAGCTCCTACAATGAGCAGTTCTTC
15	TRBJ2-5	.	once	TRBV21-1	CARGYPAGYQETQYF	TGTGCCAGAGGTTATCCAGCAGGTTACCAAGAGACCCAGTACTTC
16	TRBJ2-1	.	.	TRBV5-1	CASNSGGTSTYNEQFF	TGCGCCAGCAACTCGGGCGGGACCTCGACCTACAATGAGCAGTTCTTC
14	TRBJ2-2	.	.	TRBV3-1/TRBV3-2	CASSVGGASGELFF	TGTGCCAGCAGCGTTGGGGGGGCATCAGGGGAGCTGTTTTTT
13	TRBJ1-1	.	.	TRBV10-3	CAITREEGTEAFF	TGTGCCATCACCCGGGAGGAGGGCACTGAAGCTTTCTTT
13	TRBJ2-7	TRBD1	few	TRBV13	CASSPQGAYEQYF	TGTGCCAGCAGCCCGCAGGGGGCATACGAGCAGTACTTC
16	TRBJ2-1	TRBD2	.	TRBV7-2	CASSAGLAGGLNEQFF	TGTGCCAGCAGCGCCGGACTAGCGGGAGGCCTAAATGAGCAGTTCTTC
15	TRBJ1-5	.	.	TRBV6-5	CASSFSAGASSPQHF	TGTGCCAGCAGTTTCTCCGCAGGGGCCTCGTCACCCCAGCATTTT
13	TRBJ1-4	.	.	TRBV7-9	CASSFRGAEKLFF	TGTGCCAGCAGCTTTCGCGGAGCTGAAAAACTGTTTTTT
15	TRBJ2-3	.	once	TRBV6-1	CASSERGLNADTQYF	TGTGCCAGCAGTGAAAGGGGCCTGAACGCAGATACGCAGTATTTT
16	TRBJ2-1	TRBD2	.	TRBV24-1	CATSDPFGGDPNEQFF	TGTGCCACCAGTGATCCCTTCGGGGGGGACCCTAATGAGCAGTTCTTC
14	TRBJ1-1	.	.	TRBV19	CASSPGRGNTEAFF	TGTGCCAGTAGTCCCGGTAGGGGTAACACTGAAGCTTTCTTT
15	TRBJ1-3	.	.	TRBV9	CASSVVGDRGNTIYF	TGTGCCAGCAGCGTAGTGGGAGACAGGGGAAACACCATATATTTT
16	TRBJ2-1	TRBD1	.	TRBV2	CASSPRDRGDKNEQFF	TGTGCCAGCAGCCCAAGAGACAGGGGGGACAAGAATGAGCAGTTCTTC
15	TRBJ2-3	.	.	TRBV5-4	CASSLDPGSTDTQYF	TGTGCCAGCAGCTTGGACCCAGGGAGCACAGATACGCAGTATTTT
17	TRBJ2-4	TRBD1	.	TRBV9	CASSAATGGYSSDIQYF	TGTGCCAGCAGCGCAGCGACAGGGGGCTATTCGTCGGACATTCAGTACTTC
16	TRBJ1-5	.	.	TRBV28	CASSLLGGAANQPQHF	TGTGCCAGCAGCCTGCTCGGTGGTGCCGCCAATCAGCCCCAGCATTTT
17	TRBJ2-7	.	.	TRBV5-1	CASSLMPGAPPPYEQYF	TGCGCCAGCAGCTTGATGCCAGGGGCCCCCCCGCCCTACGAGCAGTACTTC
15	TRBJ2-1	TRBD2	few	TRBV6-6	CASSYDGTRNNEQFF	TGTGCCAGCAGTTACGATGGGACTAGAAACAATGAGCAGTTCTTC